The 7 T cell receptor beta chains in this list originate from one sample, sequenced in a study of blood T cell repertoires in COVID-19. The protocol was immunoSEQ multiplex PCR, while the TCRdb copy is restricted to in-frame clones and leaves out a portion. Counted here are more than 65,000 clones, 65% to 90% occurring once; the ten biggest clones make up approximately 20%. The sequencing sample was made of peripheral blood. The receptors derive from a woman aged 45-59 years with acute or convalescent COVID-19.

The V call is TRBV24-1, the J call TRBJ2-2, with 8 positions matching TRBD1. Germline CDR1 is KGHDR and CDR2 is SFDVKD. V was clipped by 7 bases and J by 3 bases; unmatched bases: 0. This CDR3 is 13 amino acids long. CDR3 loop: CATRDRDTGELFF. The CDR3, as DNA: TGTGCCACCAGGGACAGGGACACCGGGGAGCTGTTTTTT.

As to this clone: One junction end disagrees with the germline gene, perhaps due to a read error. The rearrangement links TRBV7-7 to TRBJ2-1, with 13 positions matching TRBD2. The CDR3 has 19 amino acids. The germline V gene has CDR1 SSHAT and CDR2 FNYEAQ (reference sequence). CDR3 residues: CASSLAPLAGGPTFNEQFF. In nucleotides, the CDR3 is TGTGCTAGCAGCTTAGCCCCACTAGCGGGGGGGCCAACCTTCAATGAGCAGTTCTTC.

V usage is TRBV6-5 and J usage is TRBJ1-1; tentative D call: TRBD1 (5 bases). The CDR3 has 15 residues. The V end lost 6 bases, the J end lost 1 base, and 15 bases lay between the germline ends. The V gene's germline CDR1 is MNHEY and CDR2 SVGAGI. The CDR3 here is CASSRPGGENTEAFF. The CDR3 coding sequence is TGTGCCAGCAGCCGGCCCGGAGGGGAGAACACTGAAGCTTTCTTT.

The J gene is TRBJ1-4, the V gene TRBV5-6; tentative D call: TRBD1 (6 bases). Germline V gives CDR1 SGHDT, CDR2 YYEEEE. V was pared by 1 base and J by 5 bases, with 15 bases between. The CDR3 spans 16 residues. CDR3 in amino acids: CASSLFGGADNEKLFF. The CDR3 coding sequence is TGTGCCAGCAGCTTGTTTGGGGGGGCAGACAATGAAAAACTGTTTTTT.

The chain has TRBV24-1 and TRBJ2-2, with 12 bases matching TRBD1. The CDR3 covers 17 residues. Trimming cost V 4 bases and J 5 bases; bases outside gene matches: 7. From germline, CDR1 is KGHDR and CDR2 SFDVKD. CDR3 sequence: CATSDHRGQGATGELFF. The CDR3 DNA is TGTGCCACCAGTGACCACCGGGGACAGGGGGCTACCGGGGAGCTGTTTTTT.

The CDR3: CASSLPRQGSTSNEQFF. The CDR3 DNA is TGTGCCAGCAGCTTACCCCGCCAGGGTAGCACGAGCAATGAGCAGTTCTTC. This chain joins TRBV7-6 and TRBJ2-1; D is possibly TRBD1 (5 bases). The CDR3 loop spans 17 amino acids. From germline, CDR1 is SGHVS and CDR2 FNYEAQ. The V gene lost 2 bases and the J gene lost 6 bases, with 20 bases spanning the gap.

In its sample, this clone was seen once. This sequence joins TRBV7-9 and TRBJ2-3; tentative D call: TRBD2 (6 bases). Germline CDR1 SEHNR, CDR2 FQNEAQ (reference sequence). V lost 4 bases and J lost 0, with 14 bases in between. The CDR3 spans 16 residues. In DNA, the CDR3 is TGTGCCAGCAGCTCCTACCGTAGCGGTAGCACAGATACGCAGTATTTT. It specifies CASSSYRSGSTDTQYF.